The clone carrying this TCR beta chain has just one count. This record belongs to a study of T cell responses to AZD1222 COVID-19 vaccine. Germline values: CDR1 SGHRS, CDR2 YFSETQ. The J segment lost 3 bases and the V segment lost 5 bases, leaving 12 bases of the junction unmatched. The CDR3 length is 17 residues. Data came from immunoSEQ multiplex PCR; TCRdb stores just in-frame clones and leaves some out. This table has roughly 120,000 clones, around 83% appearing once. This chain connects TRBV5-1 to TRBJ1-3; 9 nucleotides line up with TRBD1. Sequenced here: peripheral blood, sampled 28 days after the second AZD1222 dose. The sequence derives from an adult who received the AZD1222 COVID-19 vaccine. The CDR3 region is CASSLNEWTGVGNTIYF. DNA of the CDR3: TGCGCCAGCAGTCTGAATGAATGGACAGGGGTTGGAAACACCATATATTTT.